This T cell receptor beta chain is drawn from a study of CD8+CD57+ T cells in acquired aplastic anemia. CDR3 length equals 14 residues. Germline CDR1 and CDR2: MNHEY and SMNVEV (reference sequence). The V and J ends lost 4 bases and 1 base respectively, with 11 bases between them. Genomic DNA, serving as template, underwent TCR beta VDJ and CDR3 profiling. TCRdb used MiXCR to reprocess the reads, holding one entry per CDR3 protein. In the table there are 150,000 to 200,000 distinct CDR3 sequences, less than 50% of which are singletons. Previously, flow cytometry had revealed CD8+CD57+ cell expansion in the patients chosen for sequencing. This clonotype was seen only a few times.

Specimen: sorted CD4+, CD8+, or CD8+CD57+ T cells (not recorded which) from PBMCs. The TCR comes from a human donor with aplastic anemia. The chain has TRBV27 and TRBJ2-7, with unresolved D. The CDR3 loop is CASSSPTLSYEQYF. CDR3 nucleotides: TGTGCCAGCAGTTCCCCGACACTTTCCTACGAGCAGTACTTC.